The 24 T cell receptor beta chains given below trace back to one sample, sequenced in a study of blood T cells in healthy people across ages. Through a sample-barcoded 5' primer and a J-beta primer mix, a second PCR was run for roughly 6 to 11 cycles. MiXCR, applied by TCRdb to the 5' RACE reads, yields one record per CDR3 protein. The repertoire includes 750,000 to 1,000,000 distinct CDR3 sequences, about 29% of them detected once, and 10% sits in the top ten. These same data were also listed under a study on T cells of mothers and their children.

What was sequenced was blood. The receptors shown here come from a middle-aged woman in good health.

This clonotype was seen only a few times. The rearrangement joins TRBV23-1 to TRBJ2-7, with 9 nucleotides matching TRBD1. TRBV23-1 has ORF status, its function being uncertain. The V gene end was trimmed by 6 bases and the J gene end by 5 bases; junction bases not matched to a gene: 5. The CDR3 has 13 amino acids. The CDR3 nucleotides read TGCGCCAGCAGCCCGGACAGGGGCCACGAGCAGTACTTC. Encoded protein: CASSPDRGHEQYF.

CDR3 in DNA: TGTGCCAGCAAGACCACCGGGACAGTTTATGGCTACACCTTC. Encoded protein: CASKTTGTVYGYTF. The chain joins TRBV6-6 to TRBJ1-2; TRBD1 aligns across 7 bases. The germline V gene has CDR1 MNHNY and CDR2 SVGAGI (reference sequence). V lost 7 bases to trimming and J lost 5 bases; unmatched junction nucleotides: 10. The CDR3 is 14 amino acids.

This rearrangement joins TRBV28 to TRBJ1-2; 10 bases map to TRBD1. The ends lost 5 bases at V and 6 bases at J; junction bases unmatched: 3. Per the germline V gene, CDR1 is MDHEN and CDR2 is SYDVKM. The CDR3 covers 13 residues. The CDR3 protein is CASSTDRGNGYTF. The CDR3 bases are TGTGCCAGCAGTACGGACAGGGGGAATGGCTACACCTTC.

The sample holds many counts of this clonotype. J is TRBJ1-2 and V is TRBV9, with D perhaps matching TRBD1 (5 bases). This CDR3 contains 15 residues. From germline, CDR1 is SGDLS and CDR2 YYNGEE. V lost 0 bases and J lost 1, with 10 bases in between. For the CDR3, the DNA is TGTGCCAGCAGCGTAGGACAGAACAATAACTATGGCTACACCTTC. Translated: CASSVGQNNNYGYTF.

In this sample, this clonotype turned up many times. This chain uses TRBV20-1 with TRBJ2-1; D might be TRBD1 (6 bases). The CDR3 extends over 14 amino acids. The ends were cut back, 5 bases at V and 4 bases at J, with 15 bases in the middle. CDR1 and CDR2 from the germline V gene are DFQATT and SNEGSKA (reference sequence). The CDR3 region is CSARLPDRYNEQFF. The CDR3, as DNA: TGCAGTGCTCGACTACCGGACAGATACAATGAGCAGTTCTTC.

This rearrangement joins TRBV29-1 to TRBJ2-1, with TRBD2 matching over 9 bases. CDR1 and CDR2 from the germline V gene are SQVTM and ANQGSEA. V lost 6 bases and J lost 7; bases outside the gene matches: 13. The CDR3 length is 15 residues. The CDR3: CSVERTSDGYNEQFF. Here the CDR3 DNA reads TGCAGCGTGGAGAGGACTAGCGACGGCTATAATGAGCAGTTCTTC.

V is TRBV12-3 or TRBV12-4 and J is TRBJ1-4, with TRBD1 matching 7 bases. The trim removed 6 bases at V and 3 bases at J, leaving 7 bases unmatched. This CDR3 has 15 amino acids. For the CDR3, the DNA is TGTGCCAGCAGCCCCAGACAGGGCCCTAATGAAAAACTGTTTTTT. This translates into CASSPRQGPNEKLFF.

This clonotype was seen more than once but under ten times. This rearrangement joins TRBV11-2 to TRBJ1-4; 8 bases map to TRBD1. CDR1 is SGHAT, CDR2 FQNNGV, per germline. Germline trimming cut 1 base from V and 2 bases from J; bases unmatched to any gene: 6. This CDR3 has 17 amino acids. This CDR3 is CASSLVPRGQTNEKLFF. The CDR3 nucleotides are TGTGCCAGCAGCTTAGTGCCCAGGGGGCAGACTAATGAAAAACTGTTTTTT.

In its sample, this clonotype was seen once. The CDR3 loop reads CASSLQREGRPLAKNIQYF. For the CDR3, the DNA is TGTGCCAGCAGCCTTCAGCGGGAGGGACGCCCTTTAGCCAAAAACATTCAGTACTTC. This rearrangement joins TRBV5-6 to TRBJ2-7; 10 bases match TRBD2. The end of the DNA is better explained by TRBJ2-4, so the J call may be wrong. The CDR3 length is 19 residues. Germline CDR1 reads SGHDT; CDR2 reads YYEEEE.

With respect to this clonotype: One end of the junction is discordant with germline, which a read error may explain. This chain connects TRBV14 to TRBJ2-3, with TRBD2 identical over 10 bases. The germline gives CDR1 SGHDN, CDR2 FVKESK. This CDR3 is built from 15 residues. The CDR3 is CANSRTSGVTDTQYF. The CDR3 DNA sequence: TGTGCCAACAGCCGCACTAGCGGGGTAACAGATACGCAGTATTTT. Drawing the rest from reference TRBV14 and TRBJ2-3, the complete variable domain is EAGVTQFPSHSVIEKGQTVTLRCDPISGHDNLYWYRRVMGKEIKFLLHFVKESKQDESGMPNNRFLAERTGGTYSTLKVQPAELEDSGVYFCANSRTSGVTDTQYFGPGTRLTVL.

As to this clonotype: At one end the junction does not follow the germline gene, possibly because of a read error. The V and J genes are TRBV7-2 and TRBJ2-7, with D perhaps matching TRBD1 or TRBD2 (5 bases each). Germline CDR1 SGHTA, CDR2 FQGNSA. The CDR3 consists of 16 residues. The CDR3 DNA is TGTGCCAGCGGCTTAGGGGCAGGCCCCGGACTCTACGAGCAGTACTTC. This encodes CASGLGAGPGLYEQYF.

The chain joins TRBV20-1 to TRBJ1-1, with D possibly being TRBD1 (5 bases). Trimming took 8 bases from V and 4 from J, leaving 8 bases between them. Germline CDR1 reads DFQATT; CDR2 reads SNEGSKA (reference sequence). The CDR3 extends over 10 amino acids. DNA for the CDR3: TGCAGTCCAAGGGGCACTGAAGCTTTCTTT. Protein: CSPRGTEAFF.

This clonotype was seen only a few times. The chain joins TRBV7-2 to TRBJ2-5; D call uncertain. CDR1 and CDR2 (germline): SGHTA, FQGNSA. The CDR3 extends over 15 amino acids. Trimming took 0 bases from V and 0 from J, leaving 8 bases between them. The CDR3 reads CASSLAATYQETQYF. The CDR3, as DNA: TGTGCCAGCAGCTTAGCCGCGACCTACCAAGAGACCCAGTACTTC.

V usage is TRBV3-1 and J usage is TRBJ1-1, with D possibly TRBD1 on 5 matching bases. From germline, CDR1 is LGHDT and CDR2 YNNKEL (reference sequence). The CDR3 sequence is 14 residues long. V was shortened by 2 bases and J by 9 bases, with 16 bases between the two germline ends. DNA for the CDR3: TGTGCCAGCAGCCAATCACGATCGGGGACCAAAGCTTTCTTT. Its translation is CASSQSRSGTKAFF. Combining the CDR3 with reference TRBV3-1 and TRBJ1-1 gives the whole variable domain DTAVSQTPKYLVTQMGNDKSIKCEQNLGHDTMYWYKQDSKKFLKIMFSYNNKELIINETVPNRFSPKSPDKAHLNLHINSLELGDSAVYFCASSQSRSGTKAFFGQGTRLTVV.

This sequence joins TRBV14 and TRBJ2-7; D is perhaps TRBD1 (5 bases). Trimming pared 3 bases from V and 5 bases from J, leaving 11 bases between. This CDR3 region has 13 residues. Germline V gene lookup returns CDR1 SGHDN and CDR2 FVKESK. This CDR3 is CASSHGRAHEQYF. The CDR3 nucleotides read TGTGCCAGCAGCCACGGCAGGGCCCACGAGCAGTACTTC.

This clonotype was seen many times. This chain uses TRBV29-1 with TRBJ1-2; no firm D call. The germline CDR1 and CDR2 sequences are SQVTM and ANQGSEA. The CDR3 spans 14 residues. V was pared by 5 bases and J by 7 bases, with 20 bases between. The CDR3 protein is CSVYTTTGKGGYTF. CDR3 bases: TGCAGCGTTTACACAACCACCGGGAAAGGTGGCTACACCTTC.

The V call is TRBV10-2, the J call TRBJ2-7; D possibly corresponds to TRBD1 (6 bases). V dropped 10 bases and J dropped 4 bases, with 14 bases sitting between them. Germline V gene sequence: CDR1 WSHSY, CDR2 SAAADI. This CDR3 has 12 amino acids. CDR3 nucleotide sequence: TGCGCCACCCACACCGGGACATACGAGCAGTACTTC. It yields the protein CATHTGTYEQYF.

The J gene is TRBJ1-1, the V gene TRBV12-3 or TRBV12-4; D unresolved. Trimming removed 2 bases at V and 4 bases at J, with 8 bases between. The CDR3 length is 13 residues. For the CDR3, the DNA is TGTGCCAGCAGTTTAAGGATTTCCACTGAAGCTTTCTTT. Its translation: CASSLRISTEAFF.

Remarks on this clonotype: The junction departs from germline at one end; a sequencing error may be responsible. The CDR3 DNA reads TGCGCCAGCAGCTTCCACGGCTACGGGCAGTACTTC. Protein product: CASSFHGYGQYF. The V gene is TRBV5-1, the J gene TRBJ2-7; D not certain. The CDR3 sequence is 12 residues long. Germline V gene data show CDR1 as SGHRS and CDR2 as YFSETQ.

V and J are TRBV7-2 and TRBJ2-7; D is undetermined. The CDR3 runs 16 residues. Germline V gene sequence: CDR1 SGHTA, CDR2 FQGNSA. Between the trimmed V and J ends, which lost 5 bases and 0 bases, there was a span of 17 bases. The CDR3 region has the DNA TGTGCCAGCAGCCCAGTGGGGTCCTTTCCCTCCTACGAGCAGTACTTC. Translated: CASSPVGSFPSYEQYF.

This clonotype appeared many times. The chain uses TRBV6-2 or TRBV6-3 and TRBJ2-6; the D call may be TRBD1 or TRBD2 (5 bases each). The CDR3 is 16 residues long. V was trimmed by 9 bases and J by 1 base, leaving 16 bases between them. Germline V gives CDR1 MNHEY, CDR2 SVGEGT. The CDR3 reads CASKQGSGSGANVLTF. The CDR3 nucleotides are TGTGCCAGTAAGCAGGGATCGGGGTCTGGGGCCAACGTCCTGACTTTC.

There are a few counts of this clonotype. The chain has TRBV20-1 and TRBJ1-3; no reliable D call. CDR1 and CDR2 from the germline V gene are DFQATT and SNEGSKA (reference sequence). This CDR3 has 15 residues. Trimming removed 1 base from V and 0 bases from J, with 10 bases in between. CDR3 in DNA: TGCAGTGCTAGAGGACTGCCAAGCTCTGGAAACACCATATATTTT. It yields the protein CSARGLPSSGNTIYF.

This clonotype occurred many times. This chain joins TRBV19 and TRBJ2-6; D is ambiguous. CDR3 length equals 15 residues. Deletions cut 3 bases from V and 0 bases from J, with 6 bases between. Germline assignment: CDR1 LNHDA and CDR2 SQIVND (reference sequence). The CDR3 reads CASSITNSGANVLTF. The CDR3 DNA follows: TGTGCCAGTAGTATTACGAACTCTGGGGCCAACGTCCTGACTTTC.

This sequence joins TRBV7-8 and TRBJ1-1; D is unresolved. The CDR3 has 16 amino acids. V was trimmed by 0 bases and J by 4 bases, leaving 15 bases between them. The V gene's germline CDR1 is SGHVS and CDR2 FQNEAQ. CDR3 DNA sequence: TGTGCCAGCAGCTTAGCCGCAGCTACGATGAGCACTGAAGCTTTCTTT. Its protein is CASSLAAATMSTEAFF.